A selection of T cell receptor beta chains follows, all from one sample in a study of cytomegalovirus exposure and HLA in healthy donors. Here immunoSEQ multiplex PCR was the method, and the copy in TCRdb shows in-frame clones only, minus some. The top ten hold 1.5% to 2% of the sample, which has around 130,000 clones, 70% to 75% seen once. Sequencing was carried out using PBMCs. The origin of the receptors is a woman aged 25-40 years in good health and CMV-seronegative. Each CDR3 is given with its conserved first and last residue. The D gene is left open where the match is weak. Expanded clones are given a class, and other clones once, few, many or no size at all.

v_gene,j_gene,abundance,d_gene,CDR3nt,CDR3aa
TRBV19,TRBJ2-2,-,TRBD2,TGTGCCAGTAGAGTGACTAGCGGGGATCTGGTTACCGGGGAGCTGTTTTTT,CASRVTSGDLVTGELFF
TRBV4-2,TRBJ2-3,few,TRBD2,TGTGCCAGCAGCCCGAAACTAGCGGGGGGCCGGAGTACGCAGTATTTT,CASSPKLAGGRSTQYF
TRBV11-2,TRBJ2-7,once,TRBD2,TGTGCCAGCAGCCCCCAGGGGACTAGCGGGAGGCTCTTC,CASSPQGTSGRLF
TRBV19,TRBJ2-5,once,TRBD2,TGTGCCAGTAGTCCCCCCGGGACTAGCGGGGCTGGTGAGACCCAGTACTTC,CASSPPGTSGAGETQYF
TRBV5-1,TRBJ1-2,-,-,TGCGCCAGCAGCTTGTCCCTTGCGTCAGGGTATTCGGACGGCTACACCTTC,CASSLSLASGYSDGYTF
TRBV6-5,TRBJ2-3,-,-,TGTGCCAGCAGTTACTCGGGCAGGAAAATTACAGATACGCAGTATTTT,CASSYSGRKITDTQYF
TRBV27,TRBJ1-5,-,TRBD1,TGTGCCAGCAGTACCCGCCAGGGGGTAGGGAATCAGCCCCAGCATTTT,CASSTRQGVGNQPQHF
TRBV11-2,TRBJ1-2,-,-,TGTGCCAGCAGCTTACAGGGGAGTACGAACTATGGCTACACCTTC,CASSLQGSTNYGYTF
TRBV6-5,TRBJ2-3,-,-,TGTGCCAGCGGTTCGGGACGGGGAGGAAGCACAGATACGCAGTATTTT,CASGSGRGGSTDTQYF
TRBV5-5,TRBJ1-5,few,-,TGTGCCAGCAGCGGGGGGGCAGGTCCAATAGACAATCAGCCCCAGCATTTT,CASSGGAGPIDNQPQHF
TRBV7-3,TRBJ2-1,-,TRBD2,TGTGCCAGCAGCTTAGGACTAGCGGACAATGAGCAGTTCTTC,CASSLGLADNEQFF
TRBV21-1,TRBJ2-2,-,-,TGTGCCAGCAGCAGTCCCGGCCCTAGCGGGCCAAACACCGGGGAGCTGTTTTTT,CASSSPGPSGPNTGELFF
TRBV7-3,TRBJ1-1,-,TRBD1,TGTGCCAGCAGCCTATCAGGGGGAGGGAACACTGAAGCTTTCTTT,CASSLSGGGNTEAFF